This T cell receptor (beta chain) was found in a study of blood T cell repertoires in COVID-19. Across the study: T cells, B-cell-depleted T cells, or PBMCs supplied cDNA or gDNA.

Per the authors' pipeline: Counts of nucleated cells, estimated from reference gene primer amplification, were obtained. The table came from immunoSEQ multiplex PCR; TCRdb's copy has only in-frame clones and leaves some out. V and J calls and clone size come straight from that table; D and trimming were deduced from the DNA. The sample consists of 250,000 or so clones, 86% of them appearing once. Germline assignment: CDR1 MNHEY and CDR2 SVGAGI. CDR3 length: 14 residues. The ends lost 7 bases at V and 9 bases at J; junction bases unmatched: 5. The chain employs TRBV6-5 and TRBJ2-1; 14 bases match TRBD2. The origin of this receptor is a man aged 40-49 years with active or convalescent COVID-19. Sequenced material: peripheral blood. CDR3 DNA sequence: TGTGCCAGCACCCTGACTAGCGGGGGGGTTGAGCAGTTCTTC. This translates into CASTLTSGGVEQFF.